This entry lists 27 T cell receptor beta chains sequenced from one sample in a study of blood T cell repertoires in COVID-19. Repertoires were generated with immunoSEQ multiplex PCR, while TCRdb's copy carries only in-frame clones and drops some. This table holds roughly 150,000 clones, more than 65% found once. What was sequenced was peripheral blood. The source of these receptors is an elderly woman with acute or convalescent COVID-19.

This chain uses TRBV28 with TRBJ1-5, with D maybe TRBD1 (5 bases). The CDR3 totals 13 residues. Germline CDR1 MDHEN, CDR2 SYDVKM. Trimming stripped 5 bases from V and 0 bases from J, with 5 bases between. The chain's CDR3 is CASSGHSNQPQHF. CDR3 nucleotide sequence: TGTGCCAGCAGTGGACATAGCAATCAGCCCCAGCATTTT.

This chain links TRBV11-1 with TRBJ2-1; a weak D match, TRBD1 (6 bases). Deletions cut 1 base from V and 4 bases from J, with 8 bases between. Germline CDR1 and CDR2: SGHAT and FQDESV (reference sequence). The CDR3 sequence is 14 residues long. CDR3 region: CASSLGTDYNEQFF. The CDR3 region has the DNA TGTGCCAGCAGCTTAGGGACAGATTACAATGAGCAGTTCTTC.

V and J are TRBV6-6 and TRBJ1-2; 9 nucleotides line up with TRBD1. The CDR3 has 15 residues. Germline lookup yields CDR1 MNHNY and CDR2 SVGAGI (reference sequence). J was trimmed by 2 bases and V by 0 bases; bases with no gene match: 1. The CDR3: CASSYSTGGNYGYTF. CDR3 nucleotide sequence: TGTGCCAGCAGTTACTCGACAGGGGGAAACTATGGCTACACCTTC.

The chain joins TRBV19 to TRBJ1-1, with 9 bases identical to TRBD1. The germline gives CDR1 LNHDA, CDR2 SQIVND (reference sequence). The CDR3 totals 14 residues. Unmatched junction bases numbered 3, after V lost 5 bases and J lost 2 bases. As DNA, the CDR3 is TGTGCCAGTAGTGGGGGACAGGGAAACACTGAAGCTTTCTTT. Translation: CASSGGQGNTEAFF.

CDR3 region: CASSSGGSDYNEQFF. The CDR3 DNA follows: TGTGCCAGCAGTTCCGGAGGATCGGATTACAATGAGCAGTTCTTC. J is TRBJ2-1 and V is TRBV28; D perhaps matches TRBD2 (5 bases). Germline assignment: CDR1 MDHEN and CDR2 SYDVKM. This CDR3 contains 15 residues. Trimming stripped 4 bases from V and 4 bases from J, with 14 bases between.

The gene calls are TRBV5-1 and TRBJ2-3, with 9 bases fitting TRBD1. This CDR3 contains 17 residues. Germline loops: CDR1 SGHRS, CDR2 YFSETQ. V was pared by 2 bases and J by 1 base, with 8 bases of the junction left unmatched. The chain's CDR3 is CASSLEQGAWGTDTQYF. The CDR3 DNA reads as TGCGCCAGCAGCTTAGAACAGGGGGCTTGGGGCACAGATACGCAGTATTTT.

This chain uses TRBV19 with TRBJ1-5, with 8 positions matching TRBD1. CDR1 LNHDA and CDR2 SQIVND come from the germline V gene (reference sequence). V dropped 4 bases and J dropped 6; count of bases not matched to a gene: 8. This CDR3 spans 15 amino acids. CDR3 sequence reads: CASSTGQVAIQPQHF. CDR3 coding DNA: TGTGCCAGTAGTACGGGACAGGTCGCGATTCAGCCCCAGCATTTT.

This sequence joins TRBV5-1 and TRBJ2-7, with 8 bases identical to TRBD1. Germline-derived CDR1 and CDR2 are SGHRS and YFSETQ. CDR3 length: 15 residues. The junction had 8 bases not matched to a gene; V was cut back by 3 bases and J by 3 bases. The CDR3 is CASSSAGTGSYEQYF. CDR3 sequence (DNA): TGCGCCAGCAGCTCGGCCGGGACAGGCAGCTACGAGCAGTACTTC.

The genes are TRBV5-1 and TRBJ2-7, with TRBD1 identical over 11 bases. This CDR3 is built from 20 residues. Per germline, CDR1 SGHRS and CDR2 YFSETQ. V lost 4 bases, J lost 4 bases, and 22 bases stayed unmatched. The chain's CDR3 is CASSPGRVDRGLRSWYEQYF. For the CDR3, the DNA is TGCGCCAGCAGCCCGGGGAGGGTGGACAGGGGGCTAAGAAGCTGGTACGAGCAGTACTTC.

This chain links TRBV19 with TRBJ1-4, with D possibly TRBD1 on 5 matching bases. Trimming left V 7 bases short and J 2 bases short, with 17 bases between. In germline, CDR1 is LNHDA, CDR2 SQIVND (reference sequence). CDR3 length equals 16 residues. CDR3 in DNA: TGTGCCAGTACCCCCGTGGAGGGACCGACTAATGAAAAACTGTTTTTT. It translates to CASTPVEGPTNEKLFF.

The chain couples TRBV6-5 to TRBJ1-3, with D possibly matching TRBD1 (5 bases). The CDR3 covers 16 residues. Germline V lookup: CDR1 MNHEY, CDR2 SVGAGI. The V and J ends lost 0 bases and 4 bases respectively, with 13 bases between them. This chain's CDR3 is CASSYSIGGTGNTIYF. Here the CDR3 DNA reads TGTGCCAGCAGTTACTCGATTGGGGGGACCGGAAACACCATATATTTT.

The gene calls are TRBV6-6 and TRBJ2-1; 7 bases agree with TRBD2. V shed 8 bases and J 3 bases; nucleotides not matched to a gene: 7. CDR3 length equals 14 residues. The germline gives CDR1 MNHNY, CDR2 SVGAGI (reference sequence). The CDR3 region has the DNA TGTGCCAGCGTCCCCGGGGGGAGCTACAATGAGCAGTTCTTC. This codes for CASVPGGSYNEQFF.

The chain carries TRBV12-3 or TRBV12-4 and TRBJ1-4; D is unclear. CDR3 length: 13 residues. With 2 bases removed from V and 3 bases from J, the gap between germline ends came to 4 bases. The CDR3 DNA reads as TGTGCCAGCAGTTTACGGGCTAATGAAAAACTGTTTTTT. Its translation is CASSLRANEKLFF.

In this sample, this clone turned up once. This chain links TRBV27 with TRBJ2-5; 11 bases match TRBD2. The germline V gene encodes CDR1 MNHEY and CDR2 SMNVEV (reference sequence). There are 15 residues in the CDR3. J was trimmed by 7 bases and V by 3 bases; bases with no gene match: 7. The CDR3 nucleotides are TGTGCCAGCAGTTTTACCCCTGGACTAGCGGGGACCCAGTACTTC. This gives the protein CASSFTPGLAGTQYF.

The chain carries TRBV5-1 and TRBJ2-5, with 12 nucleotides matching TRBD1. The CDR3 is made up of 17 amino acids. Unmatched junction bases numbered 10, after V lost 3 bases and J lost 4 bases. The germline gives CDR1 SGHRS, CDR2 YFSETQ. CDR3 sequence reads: CASSSAPGTGGRETQYF. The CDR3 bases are TGCGCCAGCAGCTCTGCGCCCGGGACAGGGGGCAGAGAGACCCAGTACTTC.

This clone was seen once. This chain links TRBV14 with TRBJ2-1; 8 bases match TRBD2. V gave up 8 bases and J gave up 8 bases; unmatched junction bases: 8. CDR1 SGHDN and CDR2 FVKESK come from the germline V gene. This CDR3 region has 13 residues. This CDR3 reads CASRTSGGDEQFF. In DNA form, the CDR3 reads TGTGCCAGCCGTACTAGCGGCGGCGATGAGCAGTTCTTC.

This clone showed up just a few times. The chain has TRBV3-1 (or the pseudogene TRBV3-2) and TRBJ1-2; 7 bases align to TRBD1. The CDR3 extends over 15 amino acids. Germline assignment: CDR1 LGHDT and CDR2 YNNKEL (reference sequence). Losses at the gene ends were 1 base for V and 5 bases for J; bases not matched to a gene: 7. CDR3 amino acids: CASSQGGLQGYGYTF. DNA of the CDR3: TGTGCCAGCAGCCAAGGGGGCCTACAGGGGTATGGCTACACCTTC.

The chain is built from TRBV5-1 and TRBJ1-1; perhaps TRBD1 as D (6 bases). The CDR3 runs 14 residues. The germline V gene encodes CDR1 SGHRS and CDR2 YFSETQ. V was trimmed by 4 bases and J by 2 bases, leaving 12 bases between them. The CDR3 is CASSTDSANTEAFF. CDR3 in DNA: TGCGCCAGCAGCACGGACAGTGCTAACACTGAAGCTTTCTTT.

In DNA form, the CDR3 reads TGTGCCAGCAGCCGACACGGCCAAGAGACCCAGTACTTC. The encoded protein is CASSRHGQETQYF. The V and J genes are TRBV7-3 and TRBJ2-5; D is uncertain. CDR1 and CDR2 (germline): SGHTA, FQGTGA. Between the trimmed V and J ends, which lost 5 bases and 1 base, there was a span of 8 bases. The CDR3 totals 13 residues. The full variable domain, with the rest looked up from reference TRBV7-3 and TRBJ2-5, is GAGVSQTPSNKVTEKGKYVELRCDPISGHTALYWYRQSLGQGPEFLIYFQGTGAADDSGLPNDRFFAVRPEGSVSTLKIQRTERGDSAVYLCASSRHGQETQYFGPGTRLLVL.

CDR3 sequence reads: CASSYSRLAGNYEQYF. CDR3 nucleotides: TGTGCCAGCAGTTACTCTAGGCTAGCGGGGAATTACGAGCAGTACTTC. The chain recombines TRBV6-5 with TRBJ2-7, with 9 nucleotides matching TRBD2. There are 16 residues in the CDR3. Germline V gene sequence: CDR1 MNHEY, CDR2 SVGAGI. J gave up 4 bases and V 0 bases, and 7 bases lay outside the gene matches.

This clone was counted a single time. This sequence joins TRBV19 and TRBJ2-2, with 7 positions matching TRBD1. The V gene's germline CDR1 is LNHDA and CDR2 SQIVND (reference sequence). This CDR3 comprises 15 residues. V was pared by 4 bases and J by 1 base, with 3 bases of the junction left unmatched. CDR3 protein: CASSKGTENTGELFF. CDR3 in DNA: TGTGCCAGTAGTAAAGGGACAGAGAACACCGGGGAGCTGTTTTTT. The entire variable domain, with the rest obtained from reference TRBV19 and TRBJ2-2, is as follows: DGGITQSPKYLFRKEGQNVTLSCEQNLNHDAMYWYRQDPGQGLRLIYYSQIVNDFQKGDIAEGYSVSREKKESFPLTVTSAQKNPTAFYLCASSKGTENTGELFFGEGSRLTVL.

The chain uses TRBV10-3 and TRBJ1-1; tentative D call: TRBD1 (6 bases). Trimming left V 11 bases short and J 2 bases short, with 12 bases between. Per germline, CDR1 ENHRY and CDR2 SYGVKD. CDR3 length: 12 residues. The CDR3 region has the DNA TGTGCCTCCGGACAGATTAACACTGAAGCTTTCTTT. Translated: CASGQINTEAFF.

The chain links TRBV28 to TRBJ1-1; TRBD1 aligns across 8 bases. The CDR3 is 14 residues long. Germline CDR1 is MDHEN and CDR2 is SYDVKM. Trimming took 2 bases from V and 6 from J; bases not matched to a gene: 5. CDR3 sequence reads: CASSLRQGSAEAFF. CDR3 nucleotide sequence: TGTGCCAGCAGTTTACGACAGGGGAGCGCTGAAGCTTTCTTT.

The CDR3 loop reads CASSHRQGTDTQYF. The CDR3 DNA sequence: TGCGCCAGCAGCCATCGACAGGGCACAGATACGCAGTATTTT. This chain connects TRBV5-1 to TRBJ2-3; TRBD1 is a possible D gene (6 bases). The CDR3 is made up of 14 amino acids. Per germline, CDR1 SGHRS and CDR2 YFSETQ. The V end was cut by 4 bases, the J end by 1 base, with 10 bases between. Using reference TRBV5-1 and TRBJ2-3 for the parts outside the CDR3, the full variable domain is KAGVTQTPRYLIKTRGQQVTLSCSPISGHRSVSWYQQTPGQGLQFLFEYFSETQRNKGNFPGRFSGRQFSNSRSEMNVSTLELGDSALYLCASSHRQGTDTQYFGPGTRLTVL.

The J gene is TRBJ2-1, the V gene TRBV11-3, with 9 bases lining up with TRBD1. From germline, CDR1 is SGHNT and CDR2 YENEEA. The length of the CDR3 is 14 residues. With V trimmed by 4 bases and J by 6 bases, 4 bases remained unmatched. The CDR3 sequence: CASSSGQGGNEQFF. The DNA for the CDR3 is TGTGCCAGCAGCTCGGGACAGGGAGGCAATGAGCAGTTCTTC.

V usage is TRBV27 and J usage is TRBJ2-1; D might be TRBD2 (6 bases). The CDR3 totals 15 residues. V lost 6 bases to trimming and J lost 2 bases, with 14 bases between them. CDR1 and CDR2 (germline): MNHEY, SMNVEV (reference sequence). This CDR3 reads CASRRSGVTYNEQFF. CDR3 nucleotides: TGTGCCAGCAGACGTTCGGGAGTAACCTACAATGAGCAGTTCTTC.

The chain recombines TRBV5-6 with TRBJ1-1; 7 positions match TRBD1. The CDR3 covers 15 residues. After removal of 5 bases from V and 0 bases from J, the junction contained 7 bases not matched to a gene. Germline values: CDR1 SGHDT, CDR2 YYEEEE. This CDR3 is CASRMTGFMNTEAFF. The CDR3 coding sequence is TGTGCCAGCAGAATGACAGGGTTCATGAACACTGAAGCTTTCTTT.